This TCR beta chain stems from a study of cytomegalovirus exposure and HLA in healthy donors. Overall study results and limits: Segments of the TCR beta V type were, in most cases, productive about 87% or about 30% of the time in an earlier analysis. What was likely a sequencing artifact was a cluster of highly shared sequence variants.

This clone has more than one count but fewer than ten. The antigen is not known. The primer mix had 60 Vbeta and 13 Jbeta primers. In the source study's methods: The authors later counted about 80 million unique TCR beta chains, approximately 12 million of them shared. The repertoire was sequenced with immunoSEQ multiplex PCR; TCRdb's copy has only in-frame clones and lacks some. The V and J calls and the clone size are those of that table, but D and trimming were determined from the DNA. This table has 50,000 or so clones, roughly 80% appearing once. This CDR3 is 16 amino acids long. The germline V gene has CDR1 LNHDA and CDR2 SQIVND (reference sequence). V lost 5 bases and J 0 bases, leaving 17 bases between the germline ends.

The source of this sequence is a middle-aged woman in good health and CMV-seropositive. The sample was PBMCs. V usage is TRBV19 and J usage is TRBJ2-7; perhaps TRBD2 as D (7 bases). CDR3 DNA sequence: TGTGCCAGTAGTGCCCCGGGGGGCCTTCGCTCCTACGAGCAGTACTTC. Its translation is CASSAPGGLRSYEQYF.